This T cell receptor beta chain is from a study of response to subunit inactivated influenza vaccine. The study, taken as a whole, reports: Few new T cells, the authors suggested, are recruited by each seasonal influenza vaccination.

As regards this clonotype: Its cognate antigen is unknown.

TCRdb independently ran MiXCR on the RT-PCR reads; one entry per CDR3 protein. Here the sample spans roughly 760,000 distinct CDR3 sequences, about 20% being singletons. This CDR3 is built from 13 residues. V was trimmed by 5 bases and J by 8 bases, leaving 14 bases between them. Germline assignment: CDR1 SGHRS and CDR2 YFSETQ. The sequenced sample was PBMCs from blood, obtained 4 to 6 days after vaccination. The receptor was isolated from a middle-aged man who received an inactivated influenza vaccine. This sequence joins TRBV5-1 and TRBJ2-1; D tentatively fits TRBD1 or TRBD2 (7 bases each). The CDR3 sequence is CASSTQGRDEQFF. The CDR3, as DNA: TGCGCCAGCAGTACACAGGGGAGGGATGAGCAGTTCTTC.